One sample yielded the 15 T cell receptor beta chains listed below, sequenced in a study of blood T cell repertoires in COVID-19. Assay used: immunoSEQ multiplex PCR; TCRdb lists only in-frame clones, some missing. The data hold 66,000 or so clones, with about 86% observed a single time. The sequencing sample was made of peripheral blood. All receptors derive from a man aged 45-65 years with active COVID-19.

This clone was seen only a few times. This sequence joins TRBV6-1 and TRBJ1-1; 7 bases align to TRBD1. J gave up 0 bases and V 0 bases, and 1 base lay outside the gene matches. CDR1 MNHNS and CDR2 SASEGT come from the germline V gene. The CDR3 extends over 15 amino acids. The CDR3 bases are TGTGCCAGCAGTGAAGCGGGACAGTTGAACACTGAAGCTTTCTTT. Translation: CASSEAGQLNTEAFF.

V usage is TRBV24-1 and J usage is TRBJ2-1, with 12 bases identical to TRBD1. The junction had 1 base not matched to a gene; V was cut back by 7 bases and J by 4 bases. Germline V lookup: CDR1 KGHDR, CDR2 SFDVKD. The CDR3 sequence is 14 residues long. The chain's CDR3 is CATRGQGAYNEQFF. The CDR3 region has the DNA TGTGCCACCAGGGGACAGGGGGCTTACAATGAGCAGTTCTTC.

CDR3: CARGLQVPGDEQYV. The CDR3 DNA follows: TGCGCCAGGGGGCTACAAGTTCCAGGGGACGAGCAGTACGTC. The V and J genes are TRBV10-1 and TRBJ2-7, with a tentative D call TRBD1 (6 bases). CDR3 length: 14 amino acids. Looked up from germline, CDR1 is WNHNN and CDR2 is SYGVQD (reference sequence). Trimming stripped 9 bases from V and 5 bases from J, with 20 bases between.

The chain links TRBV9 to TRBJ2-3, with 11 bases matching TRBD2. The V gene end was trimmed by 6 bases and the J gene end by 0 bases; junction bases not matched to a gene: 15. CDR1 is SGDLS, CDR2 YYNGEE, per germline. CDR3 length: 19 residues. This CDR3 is CASTHRPGLAEDSTDTQYF. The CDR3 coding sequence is TGTGCCAGCACCCATAGGCCGGGACTAGCGGAAGATAGCACAGATACGCAGTATTTT.

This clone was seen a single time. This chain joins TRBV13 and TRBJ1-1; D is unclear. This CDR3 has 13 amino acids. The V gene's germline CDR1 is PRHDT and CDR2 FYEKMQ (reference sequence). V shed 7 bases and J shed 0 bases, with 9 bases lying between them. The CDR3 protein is CASISGMNTEAFF. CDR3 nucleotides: TGTGCCAGCATTTCCGGTATGAACACTGAAGCTTTCTTT.

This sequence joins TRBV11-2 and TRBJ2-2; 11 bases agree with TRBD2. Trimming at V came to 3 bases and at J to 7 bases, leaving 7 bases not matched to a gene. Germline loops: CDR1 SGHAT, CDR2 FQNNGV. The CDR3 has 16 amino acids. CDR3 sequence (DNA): TGTGCCAGCAGCTTCAATAGCGGGGGGGCCCTCGGGGAGCTGTTTTTT. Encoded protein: CASSFNSGGALGELFF.

The CDR3 sequence is CASSDRDRLGPPDTQYF. In DNA, the CDR3 is TGTGCCAGCAGTGACCGCGACAGGTTAGGCCCGCCAGATACGCAGTATTTT. The V gene is TRBV25-1, the J gene TRBJ2-3; the D gene is possibly TRBD1 (6 bases). V was pared by 3 bases and J by 4 bases, with 20 bases between. This CDR3 has 17 amino acids. Germline CDR1 is MGHDK and CDR2 is SYGVNS.

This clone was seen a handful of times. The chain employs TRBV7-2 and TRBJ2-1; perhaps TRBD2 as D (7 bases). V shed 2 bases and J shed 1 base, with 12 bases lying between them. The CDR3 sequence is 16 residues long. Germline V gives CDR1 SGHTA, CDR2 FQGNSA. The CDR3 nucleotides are TGTGCCAGCAGCTTACAGGCGGGGGCGTCCTACAATGAGCAGTTCTTC. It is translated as CASSLQAGASYNEQFF.

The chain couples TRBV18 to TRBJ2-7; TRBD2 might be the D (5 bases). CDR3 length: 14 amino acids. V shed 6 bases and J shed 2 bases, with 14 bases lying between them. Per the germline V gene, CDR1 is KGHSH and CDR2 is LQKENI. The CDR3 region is CASSPGVGAYEQYF. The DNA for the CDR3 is TGTGCCAGCTCGCCCGGGGTTGGGGCCTACGAGCAGTACTTC.

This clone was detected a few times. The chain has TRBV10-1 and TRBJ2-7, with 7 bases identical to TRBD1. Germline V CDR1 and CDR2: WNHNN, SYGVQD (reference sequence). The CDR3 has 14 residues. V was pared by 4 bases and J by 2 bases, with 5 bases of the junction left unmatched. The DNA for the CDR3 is TGCGCCAGCAGTGCGGGACAGACGACCTACGAGCAGTACTTC. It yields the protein CASSAGQTTYEQYF.

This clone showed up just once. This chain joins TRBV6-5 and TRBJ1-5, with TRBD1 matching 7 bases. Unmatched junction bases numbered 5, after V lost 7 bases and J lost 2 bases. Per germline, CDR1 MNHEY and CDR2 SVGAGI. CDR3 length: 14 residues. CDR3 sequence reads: CASTQDRGNQPQHF. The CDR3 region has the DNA TGTGCCAGCACCCAAGACAGGGGCAATCAGCCCCAGCATTTT.

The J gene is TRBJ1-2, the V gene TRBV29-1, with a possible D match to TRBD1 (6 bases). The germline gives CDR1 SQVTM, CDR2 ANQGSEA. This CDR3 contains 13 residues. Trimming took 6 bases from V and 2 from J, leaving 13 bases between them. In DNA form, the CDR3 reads TGCAGCGTGAGATCAGGGGCCAACTATGGCTACACCTTC. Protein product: CSVRSGANYGYTF.

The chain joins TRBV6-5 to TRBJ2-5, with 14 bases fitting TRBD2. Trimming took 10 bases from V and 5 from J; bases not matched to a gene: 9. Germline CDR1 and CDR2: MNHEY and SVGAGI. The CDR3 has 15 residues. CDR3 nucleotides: TGTGCCACCAAGACTAGCGGGGGGGTTAAGGAGACCCAGTACTTC. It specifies CATKTSGGVKETQYF.

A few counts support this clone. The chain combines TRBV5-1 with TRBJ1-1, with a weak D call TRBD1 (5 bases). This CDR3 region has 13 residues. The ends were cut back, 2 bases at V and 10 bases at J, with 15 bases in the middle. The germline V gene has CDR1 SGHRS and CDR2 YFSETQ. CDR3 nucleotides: TGCGCCAGCAGCTTTGAAGGACATTTAGGAGCTTTCTTT. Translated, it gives CASSFEGHLGAFF.

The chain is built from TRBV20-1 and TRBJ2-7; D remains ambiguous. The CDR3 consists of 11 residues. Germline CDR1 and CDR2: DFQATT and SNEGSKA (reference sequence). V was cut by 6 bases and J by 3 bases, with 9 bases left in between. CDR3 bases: TGCAGTGCCCAGAGGTTCTACGAGCAGTACTTC. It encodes CSAQRFYEQYF.